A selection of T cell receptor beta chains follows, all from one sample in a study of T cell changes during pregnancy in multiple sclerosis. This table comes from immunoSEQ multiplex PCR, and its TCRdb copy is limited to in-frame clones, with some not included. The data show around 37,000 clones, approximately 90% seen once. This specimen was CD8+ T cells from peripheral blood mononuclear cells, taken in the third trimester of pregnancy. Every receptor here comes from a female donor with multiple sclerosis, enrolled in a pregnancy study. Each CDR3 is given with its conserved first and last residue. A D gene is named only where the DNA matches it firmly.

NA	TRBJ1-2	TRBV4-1	TGCGCCAGCAGCCAAGATCCCGCAGGTAACTATGGCTACACCTTC	CASSQDPAGNYGYTF
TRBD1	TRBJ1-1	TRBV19	TGTGCCAGTAGTACCCTGACAGGGGTAATGAACACTGAAGCTTTCTTT	CASSTLTGVMNTEAFF
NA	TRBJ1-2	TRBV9	TGTGCCAGCAGCGTAGCGCAGTTCTATGGCTACACCTTC	CASSVAQFYGYTF
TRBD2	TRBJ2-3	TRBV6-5	TGTGCCAGCAGTTACGGGACTAGCGGCTGGGATACGCAGTATTTT	CASSYGTSGWDTQYF
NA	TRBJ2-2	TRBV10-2	TGCGCCAGCAGAGTCGGGACTTACACCGGGGAGCTGTTTTTT	CASRVGTYTGELFF
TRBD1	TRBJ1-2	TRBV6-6	TGTGCCAGCAGAGAGACAGGGTCGAGAGGCTATGGCTACACCTTC	CASRETGSRGYGYTF
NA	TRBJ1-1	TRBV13	TGTGCCAGCAGCTTTGAACCCGCCGTGTCGGGAAGCACTGAAGCTTTCTTT	CASSFEPAVSGSTEAFF
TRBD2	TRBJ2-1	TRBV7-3	TGTGCCAGCAGCCCCATGGGGGGGGGTCTAAATGAGCAGTTCTTC	CASSPMGGGLNEQFF
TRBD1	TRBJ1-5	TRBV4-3	TGCGCCAGCAGCCAAGTCAGGGGGCCGAATCAGCCCCAGCATTTT	CASSQVRGPNQPQHF
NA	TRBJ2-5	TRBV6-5	TGTGCCAGCAGTTTGACAGCCTTCCAAGAGACCCAGTACTTC	CASSLTAFQETQYF